This is a list of T cell receptor beta chains from one sample in a study of T cell changes during pregnancy in multiple sclerosis. Some clones are missing from TCRdb's copy, which holds only in-frame ones; the method was immunoSEQ multiplex PCR. The sample includes some 85,000 clones, about 93% seen only once; the top ten take around 0.7%. Source: peripheral blood, taken in the second trimester of pregnancy. The receptors shown here come from a female donor in good health, enrolled as a control in a pregnancy study. The CDR3 runs from the conserved cysteine through the conserved F or W. The order of the fields is J gene, D gene, clone size, V gene, CDR3 DNA, CDR3 protein. The D gene is left open where the match is weak. Size is omitted from some rows. Given values are once, few, many or a class for expanded clones.

>TRBJ2-7|TRBD2|once|TRBV5-1
TGCGCCAGCAGCTTGGCACTAGCGGGGGGGTCCTACGAGCAGTACTTC
CASSLALAGGSYEQYF
>TRBJ1-4|.|.|TRBV6-4
TGTGCCAGTAGCGCCTTTAAGACAGGCGAAAAACTGTTTTTT
CASSAFKTGEKLFF
>TRBJ2-7|TRBD2|.|TRBV4-2
TGTGCCAGCAGCCATTCCGAGACTAGCGCCGCCTACGAGCAGTACTTC
CASSHSETSAAYEQYF
>TRBJ2-3|TRBD2|.|TRBV4-2
TGTGCCAGCAGCCAGGTAGCGGGGGGGCGGCCAGATACGCAGTATTTT
CASSQVAGGRPDTQYF
>TRBJ2-1|.|.|TRBV4-1
TGCGCCAGCAGCCTCGGACAGTCCTCCTACAATGAGCAGTTCTTC
CASSLGQSSYNEQFF
>TRBJ1-2|.|.|TRBV6-5
TGTGCCAGCAGGTCGCCGGGACAAATTAACTATGGCTACACCTTC
CASRSPGQINYGYTF
>TRBJ1-1|TRBD1|.|TRBV5-4
TGTGCCAGCAGCTGGGGGACAGTCGAAGCTTTCTTT
CASSWGTVEAFF
>TRBJ2-3|TRBD2|.|TRBV19
TGTGCCAGTAGTACTCCGGGGCTAGCGGGGGACACAGATACGCAGTATTTT
CASSTPGLAGDTDTQYF
>TRBJ1-5|.|.|TRBV7-9
TGTGCCAGCAGCTTAGCACTAACAGGGCAACAGCCCCAGCATTTT
CASSLALTGQQPQHF
>TRBJ1-1|.|.|TRBV11-1
TGTGCCAGCAGCTTAGTGGAGGTCACTGAAGCTTTCTTT
CASSLVEVTEAFF
>TRBJ2-7|TRBD1|.|TRBV7-9
TGTGCCAGCAGCTCCGGGACAGCTAACTACGAGCAGTACTTC
CASSSGTANYEQYF
>TRBJ2-5|.|.|TRBV11-3
TGTGCCAGCAGCCCGGGAAGGGCGGGAGAGACCCAGTACTTC
CASSPGRAGETQYF
>TRBJ1-2|.|.|TRBV5-1
TGCGCCAGCAGCTTGGATGGACTGGGCGGCTACACCTTC
CASSLDGLGGYTF
>TRBJ1-6|TRBD1|.|TRBV6-5
TGTGCCAGCAGTTACTCTGGACAGGGTAACTCACCCCTCCACTTT
CASSYSGQGNSPLHF
>TRBJ2-7|TRBD2|.|TRBV5-1
TGCGCCAGCAGCTTTATAAGCGGGGGGGCCAATCCTTACCGCGAGCAGTACTTC
CASSFISGGANPYREQYF
>TRBJ1-1|.|.|TRBV27
TGTGCCAGCCTCCTAGGCAGTGAAGCTTTCTTT
CASLLGSEAFF
>TRBJ1-3|TRBD1|.|TRBV18
TGTGCCAGCTCAAGACAGGGGGCGTTTGGAAACACCATATATTTT
CASSRQGAFGNTIYF
>TRBJ2-1|.|.|TRBV7-9
TGTGCCAGCAGCACAGGGGGGGGCGCATCCAATGAGCAGTTCTTC
CASSTGGGASNEQFF
>TRBJ1-2|.|few|TRBV19
TGTGCCAGTAGTATAGACCGGGGTGGTGGCTATGGCTACACCTTC
CASSIDRGGGYGYTF
>TRBJ2-1|TRBD1|.|TRBV10-3
TGTGCCATCAGTGAGTCGACCCCGGGACAGAGTGACAATGAGCAGTTCTTC
CAISESTPGQSDNEQFF